These 26 T cell receptor beta chains were all obtained from the same sample, sequenced in a study of cytomegalovirus exposure and HLA in healthy donors (TCRdb year 2017). Library preparation was by the immunoSEQ multiplex PCR assay. The multiplex PCR relied on a mix of 60 forward primers for TCR Vbeta segments and 13 reverse primers for TCR Jbeta segments. Held by TCRdb, this immuneACCESS table contains in-frame sequences only and omits some clones. Under half of the omission traces to an unresolved V gene where checked; the cause of the rest is unknown. The sample contains about 130,000 clones, approximately 62% of them found a single time. 1.5% to 2% of the sample goes to the ten largest clones. What was sequenced was PBMCs. These receptors were collected from a human donor in good health.

The chain carries TRBV6-1 and TRBJ2-3, with TRBD1 matching over 11 bases. CDR1 and CDR2 from the germline V gene are MNHNS and SASEGT. The V gene end was trimmed by 1 base and the J gene end by 5 bases; junction bases not matched to a gene: 2. The CDR3 has 15 residues. CDR3 DNA: TGTGCCAGCAGTGAAGGGACAGGGGGCTTAGATACGCAGTATTTT. This gives the protein CASSEGTGGLDTQYF.

The V call is TRBV6-5, the J call TRBJ2-3; D is perhaps TRBD2 (7 bases). CDR3 length: 16 amino acids. The germline V and J ends were trimmed by 0 bases and 6 bases, with 16 bases remaining between them. From germline, CDR1 is MNHEY and CDR2 SVGAGI. The CDR3: CASSYSWLGGVDTQYF. The CDR3 DNA is TGTGCCAGCAGTTACTCCTGGCTAGGGGGGGTGGATACGCAGTATTTT.

The gene calls are TRBV11-2 and TRBJ2-1, with D possibly matching TRBD2 (6 bases). The V end was cut by 5 bases, the J end by 6 bases, with 23 bases between. The CDR3 totals 17 residues. Germline lookup yields CDR1 SGHAT and CDR2 FQNNGV. The CDR3 loop is CASSPNPAASGRNEQFF. The CDR3 DNA is TGTGCCAGCAGCCCTAACCCAGCGGCGAGCGGGCGCAATGAGCAGTTCTTC. The whole variable domain, remainder taken from reference TRBV11-2 and TRBJ2-1, is EAGVAQSPRYKIIEKRQSVAFWCNPISGHATLYWYQQILGQGPKLLIQFQNNGVVDDSQLPKDRFSAERLKGVDSTLKIQPAKLEDSAVYLCASSPNPAASGRNEQFFGPGTRLTVL.

A single count supports this clone. This rearrangement joins TRBV9 to TRBJ1-3, with TRBD1 matching 9 bases. V shed 0 bases and J 2 bases; nucleotides not matched to a gene: 3. Germline V gene sequence: CDR1 SGDLS, CDR2 YYNGEE. CDR3 length equals 16 residues. CDR3 coding DNA: TGTGCCAGCAGCGTAGGGACAGGGGTCACTGGAAACACCATATATTTT. It codes for CASSVGTGVTGNTIYF.

There are a few counts of this clone. This rearrangement joins TRBV13 to TRBJ2-7; 7 nucleotides align to TRBD2. Germline V gene sequence: CDR1 PRHDT, CDR2 FYEKMQ (reference sequence). The CDR3 loop spans 15 amino acids. V lost 4 bases and J lost 0; bases outside the gene matches: 6. DNA for the CDR3: TGTGCCAGCAGCTCAAGTCTAGCGGCCTCCTACGAGCAGTACTTC. This gives the protein CASSSSLAASYEQYF.

The genes are TRBV5-1 and TRBJ2-3; perhaps TRBD1 as D (6 bases). CDR1 SGHRS and CDR2 YFSETQ come from the germline V gene. The germline V and J ends were trimmed by 1 base and 5 bases, with 14 bases remaining between them. The CDR3 runs to 15 residues. The CDR3 protein is CASSLRWGPEDTQYF. In DNA, the CDR3 is TGCGCCAGCAGCTTGAGATGGGGGCCGGAAGATACGCAGTATTTT.

This clone was observed a handful of times. The CDR3 sequence: CASSAPGQGRNEQYF. The CDR3 DNA is TGTGCCAGCAGTGCCCCGGGACAGGGGAGGAACGAGCAGTACTTC. The chain carries TRBV6-5 and TRBJ2-7; 10 bases align to TRBD1. CDR1 and CDR2 from the germline V gene are MNHEY and SVGAGI. The CDR3 runs to 15 residues. V trimming: 5 bases; J trimming: 5 bases; junction bases outside the gene matches: 9.

As DNA, the CDR3 is TGTGCCAGCAGCGTGATAGGGACAGGGGGCGGAGAAGAGACCCAGTACTTC. Its translation: CASSVIGTGGGEETQYF. The chain uses TRBV25-1 and TRBJ2-5, with 12 bases that match TRBD1. Germline-derived CDR1 and CDR2 are MGHDK and SYGVNS. This CDR3 is built from 17 residues. V shed 6 bases and J 3 bases; nucleotides not matched to a gene: 11. Full variable domain (remainder filled in from reference TRBV25-1 and TRBJ2-5): EADIYQTPRYLVIGTGKKITLECSQTMGHDKMYWYQQDPGMELHLIHYSYGVNSTEKGDLSSESTVSRIRTEHFPLTLESARPSHTSQYLCASSVIGTGGGEETQYFGPGTRLLVL.

In its sample, this clone was seen a few times. This sequence joins TRBV5-8 and TRBJ2-3, with TRBD2 identical over 8 bases. Germline V lookup: CDR1 SGHTS, CDR2 YDEGEE. V was pared by 4 bases and J by 8 bases, with 12 bases of the junction left unmatched. The CDR3 has 15 amino acids. The CDR3 DNA follows: TGTGCCAGCAGCCCGGGGGTAGCGGGAATGGGTACGCAGTATTTT. Its translation: CASSPGVAGMGTQYF. Drawing the rest from reference TRBV5-8 and TRBJ2-3, the complete variable domain is EAGVTQSPTHLIKTRGQQATLRCSPISGHTSVYWYQQALGLGLQFLLWYDEGEERNRGNFPPRFSGRQFPNYSSELNVNALELEDSALYLCASSPGVAGMGTQYFGPGTRLTVL.

This clone was found a few times. The chain combines TRBV5-8 with TRBJ2-7; D perhaps matches TRBD2 (6 bases). Germline V gives CDR1 SGHTS, CDR2 YDEGEE. The CDR3 is made up of 16 amino acids. V lost 1 base and J lost 3, with 17 bases in between. CDR3 residues: CASSLNFGGLDYEQYF. CDR3 coding DNA: TGTGCCAGCAGCTTGAATTTTGGGGGACTGGACTACGAGCAGTACTTC.

V gene TRBV18 combines with J gene TRBJ2-6; 7 bases align to TRBD2. Trimming took 3 bases from V and 0 from J; bases not matched to a gene: 11. Germline CDR1 reads KGHSH; CDR2 reads LQKENI. The CDR3 is 19 residues long. The DNA for the CDR3 is TGTGCCAGCTCACCCGGGGGGTCGACTCTTTACTCTGGGGCCAACGTCCTGACTTTC. Its protein is CASSPGGSTLYSGANVLTF.

The V call is TRBV11-2, the J call TRBJ2-1; perhaps TRBD1 as D (5 bases). Deletions cut 8 bases from V and 8 bases from J, with 19 bases between. The CDR3 totals 14 residues. Germline V gives CDR1 SGHAT, CDR2 FQNNGV. This CDR3 reads CASCWTLEGDEQFF. Here the CDR3 DNA reads TGTGCCAGCTGTTGGACCCTTGAAGGGGATGAGCAGTTCTTC. Variable domain in full (rest from reference TRBV11-2 and TRBJ2-1): EAGVAQSPRYKIIEKRQSVAFWCNPISGHATLYWYQQILGQGPKLLIQFQNNGVVDDSQLPKDRFSAERLKGVDSTLKIQPAKLEDSAVYLCASCWTLEGDEQFFGPGTRLTVL.

The genes are TRBV27 and TRBJ2-3, with TRBD2 as a possible D gene (7 bases). The germline V gene encodes CDR1 MNHEY and CDR2 SMNVEV (reference sequence). This CDR3 comprises 16 residues. V was cut by 6 bases and J by 0 bases, with 16 bases left in between. This CDR3 is CASRDPGGPSTDTQYF. CDR3 DNA: TGTGCCAGCAGGGACCCCGGGGGGCCTAGCACAGATACGCAGTATTTT.

This clone was found a few times. This chain connects TRBV14 to TRBJ2-3, with TRBD1 as a possible D gene (6 bases). The CDR3 extends over 19 amino acids. The V end lost 0 bases, the J end lost 2 bases, and 21 bases lay between the germline ends. Germline V gene sequence: CDR1 SGHDN, CDR2 FVKESK. The CDR3 DNA sequence: TGTGCCAGCAGCCAAGATAGTTATGGGGGCGTGTTTTACACAGATACGCAGTATTTT. The encoded protein is CASSQDSYGGVFYTDTQYF.

The V call is TRBV12-5, the J call TRBJ2-1; a possible D gene is TRBD1 (6 bases). This CDR3 region has 16 residues. Germline assignment: CDR1 LGHNT and CDR2 FRNRAP. V was cut by 1 base and J by 5 bases, with 15 bases left in between. The CDR3 DNA reads TGTGCTAGTGGTTTGGCCTTCTCGACAGGCCACAATGAGCAGTTCTTC. Its protein is CASGLAFSTGHNEQFF.

The V gene is TRBV6-1, the J gene TRBJ2-7; D may be TRBD1 (8 bases). The CDR3 sequence is 13 residues long. In germline, CDR1 is MNHNS, CDR2 SASEGT. Trimming pared 5 bases from V and 5 bases from J, leaving 13 bases between. The CDR3, as DNA: TGTGCCAGCAGTCAACAGGGGGGGCACGAGCAGTACTTC. This gives the protein CASSQQGGHEQYF.

The rearrangement joins TRBV5-1 to TRBJ2-4; D unclear. This CDR3 is 14 amino acids long. In germline, CDR1 is SGHRS, CDR2 YFSETQ. With 0 bases removed from V and 1 base from J, the gap between germline ends came to 5 bases. This CDR3 reads CASSLGPAKNIQYF. The CDR3 DNA follows: TGCGCCAGCAGCTTGGGTCCGGCCAAAAACATTCAGTACTTC.

This chain connects TRBV6-1 to TRBJ1-5; TRBD1 agrees at 7 bases. CDR1 MNHNS and CDR2 SASEGT come from the germline V gene. The CDR3 runs 15 residues. Trimming removed 6 bases from V and 3 bases from J; junction bases left unmatched: 8. In nucleotides, the CDR3 is TGTGCCAGCAGCTTAGAGGGGACAGTCAATCAGCCCCAGCATTTT. Translating it yields CASSLEGTVNQPQHF.

A note on this clone: The junction departs from the called germline gene at one end, perhaps through a read error. Within the sample, other DNA sequences also encode this same CDR3. V is TRBV11-2 and J is TRBJ2-7; possibly TRBD1 for D (6 bases). The CDR3 has 14 residues. Per germline, CDR1 SGHAT and CDR2 FQNNGV. CDR3 loop: CASSVDRPSSEQYF. The DNA of the CDR3 is TGTGCAAGCAGCGTAGACAGGCCGTCCTCCGAGCAGTACTTC.

This sequence joins TRBV19 and TRBJ2-7; D not certain. V shed 4 bases and J shed 4 bases, with 14 bases lying between them. There are 14 residues in the CDR3. From germline, CDR1 is LNHDA and CDR2 SQIVND (reference sequence). The CDR3 protein is CASSRADSLYEQYF. The CDR3 bases are TGTGCCAGTAGTAGAGCAGACTCCCTGTACGAGCAGTACTTC.

The chain uses TRBV13 and TRBJ2-3, with 10 bases identical to TRBD2. The V gene end was trimmed by 5 bases and the J gene end by 3 bases; junction bases not matched to a gene: 11. The CDR3 covers 17 residues. Germline loops: CDR1 PRHDT, CDR2 FYEKMQ (reference sequence). CDR3 in amino acids: CASSPGGRAGGTDTQYF. The CDR3, as DNA: TGTGCCAGCAGCCCTGGGGGGCGAGCGGGGGGGACAGATACGCAGTATTTT. The whole variable domain, filled in from reference TRBV13 and TRBJ2-3, reads AAGVIQSPRHLIKEKRETATLKCYPIPRHDTVYWYQQGPGQDPQFLISFYEKMQSDKGSIPDRFSAQQFSDYHSELNMSSLELGDSALYFCASSPGGRAGGTDTQYFGPGTRLTVL.

The chain recombines TRBV15 with TRBJ2-5; D possibly corresponds to TRBD2 (5 bases). Germline CDR1 is LNHNV and CDR2 is YYDKDF (reference sequence). V gave up 3 bases and J gave up 7 bases, with 9 bases separating them. The CDR3 sequence is 12 residues long. CDR3 in DNA: TGTGCCACCAGCAGGGACGGGGTGACCCAGTACTTC. It encodes CATSRDGVTQYF.

The rearrangement links TRBV10-1 to TRBJ2-5, with D tentatively TRBD2 (5 bases). V was shortened by 3 bases and J by 4 bases, with 6 bases between the two germline ends. Germline lookup yields CDR1 WNHNN and CDR2 SYGVQD (reference sequence). The CDR3 spans 12 residues. CDR3 residues: CASSERGETQYF. The CDR3 DNA is TGCGCCAGCAGTGAACGGGGAGAGACCCAGTACTTC.

V is TRBV7-6 and J is TRBJ2-3; 14 bases match TRBD2. The J segment lost 4 bases and the V segment lost 0 bases, leaving 3 bases of the junction unmatched. This CDR3 is built from 17 residues. CDR1 SGHVS and CDR2 FNYEAQ come from the germline V gene. CDR3 sequence (DNA): TGTGCCAGCAGCTTAGCGGGGACTAGCGGGAGTTCAGATACGCAGTATTTT. It specifies CASSLAGTSGSSDTQYF.

The V call is TRBV11-3, the J call TRBJ1-5; D unclear. CDR1 and CDR2 from the germline V gene are SGHNT and YENEEA. The CDR3 runs to 14 residues. The ends were cut back, 8 bases at V and 0 bases at J, with 11 bases in the middle. The CDR3 region is CASRGPYSNQPQHF. CDR3 coding DNA: TGTGCCAGCCGAGGGCCCTATAGCAATCAGCCCCAGCATTTT. Full variable domain (remainder filled in from reference TRBV11-3 and TRBJ1-5): EAGVVQSPRYKIIEKKQPVAFWCNPISGHNTLYWYLQNLGQGPELLIRYENEEAVDDSQLPKDRFSAERLKGVDSTLKIQPAELGDSAVYLCASRGPYSNQPQHFGDGTRLSIL.

This clone was observed a few times. This chain links TRBV7-7 with TRBJ2-2, with D unresolved. CDR1 is SSHAT, CDR2 FNYEAQ, per germline (reference sequence). With 5 bases removed from V and 1 base from J, the gap between germline ends came to 8 bases. There are 14 residues in the CDR3. The CDR3 DNA follows: TGTGCCAGCAGCATACAAAAGAACACCGGGGAGCTGTTTTTT. It is translated as CASSIQKNTGELFF.